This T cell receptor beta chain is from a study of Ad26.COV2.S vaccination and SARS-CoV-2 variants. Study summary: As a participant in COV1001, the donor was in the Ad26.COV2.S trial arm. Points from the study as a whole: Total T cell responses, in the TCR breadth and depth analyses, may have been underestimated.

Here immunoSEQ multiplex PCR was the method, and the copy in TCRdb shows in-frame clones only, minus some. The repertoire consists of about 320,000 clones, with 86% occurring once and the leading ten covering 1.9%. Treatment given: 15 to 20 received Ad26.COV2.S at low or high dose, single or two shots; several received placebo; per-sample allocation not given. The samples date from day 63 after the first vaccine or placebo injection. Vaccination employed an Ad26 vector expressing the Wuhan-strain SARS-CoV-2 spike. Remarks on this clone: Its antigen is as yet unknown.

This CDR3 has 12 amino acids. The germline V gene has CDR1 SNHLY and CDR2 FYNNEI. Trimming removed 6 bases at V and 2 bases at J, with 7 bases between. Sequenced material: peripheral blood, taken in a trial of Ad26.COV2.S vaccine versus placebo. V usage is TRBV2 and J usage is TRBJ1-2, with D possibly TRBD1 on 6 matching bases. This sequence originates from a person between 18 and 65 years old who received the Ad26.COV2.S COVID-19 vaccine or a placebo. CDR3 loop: CASRDRNYGYTF. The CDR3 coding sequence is TGTGCCAGCAGAGACAGGAACTATGGCTACACCTTC.